This TCR beta chain is from a study of blood T cell repertoires in COVID-19. Overall study context: The origin of the acute and convalescent COVID-19 samples was the United States, Italy and Spain. T cells, B-cell-depleted T cells, or PBMCs supplied cDNA or gDNA.

Study processing details: Nucleated cell number was recorded as an estimate derived from reference gene primer amplification. Assay: immunoSEQ multiplex PCR; the TCRdb copy retains only in-frame clones and omits some. D and trimming were read from the DNA, whereas the V and J calls and clone size are those reported in that table. Here the sample spans around 450,000 clones, about nine tenths being singletons. Recruits, aged about 18 to 95 years, lived in under 25 US areas. CDR1 WSHSY and CDR2 SAAADI come from the germline V gene. V was pared by 4 bases and J by 4 bases, with 16 bases between. This CDR3 has 16 residues.

The chain links TRBV10-2 to TRBJ2-2, with a tentative D call TRBD2 (6 bases). This receptor was obtained from a man aged 18 to 29 who had recovered from COVID-19. Specimen: PBMCs or T cells enriched from blood (not recorded which). The CDR3 DNA reads TGCGCCAGCAGTGGTCAGGCAGGGCGGGGCACCGGGGAGCTGTTTTTT. It encodes CASSGQAGRGTGELFF.